This T cell receptor beta chain stems from a study of T cells after yellow fever vaccination. Notes on the study in general: Of the clonotypes, a small share occurred in both CD4 and CD8 compartments. Though it reached lower strength, the secondary response hit its peak faster, day 5 versus 15.

To note about this clonotype: Its antigen is currently unknown.

With 4 bases clipped from V and 3 bases from J, the junction kept 6 bases outside the gene matches. Germline V gene lookup returns CDR1 SGHRS and CDR2 YFSETQ. The CDR3 consists of 15 residues. TCRdb ran MiXCR on the 5' RACE reads and lists one entry per CDR3 protein. In the table there are some 320,000 distinct CDR3 sequences, over 8% of which are singletons. The clonotype originates from a man younger than 35 who received the YFV17D yellow fever vaccine. The sample was PBMCs, taken on the day of the first yellow fever vaccination. V is TRBV5-1 and J is TRBJ1-4; 7 bases fit TRBD1. CDR3 in DNA: TGCGCCAGCAGCGGGACAGCTACTTCTAATGAAAAACTGTTTTTT. Translation: CASSGTATSNEKLFF. Full variable domain (missing parts from reference TRBV5-1 and TRBJ1-4): KAGVTQTPRYLIKTRGQQVTLSCSPISGHRSVSWYQQTPGQGLQFLFEYFSETQRNKGNFPGRFSGRQFSNSRSEMNVSTLELGDSALYLCASSGTATSNEKLFFGSGTQLSVL.